This TCR beta chain was sequenced in a study of blood T cell repertoires in COVID-19. Using immunoSEQ multiplex PCR, the repertoire was profiled, and TCRdb retains in-frame clones only, with some absent. The repertoire includes around 75,000 clones, roughly four fifths of them detected once, and about 14% sits in the top ten. The CDR3 spans 16 residues. The V gene lost 0 bases and the J gene lost 11 bases, with 17 bases spanning the gap. In germline, CDR1 is MNHEY, CDR2 SVGAGI. V usage is TRBV6-5 and J usage is TRBJ1-6; D possibly corresponds to TRBD1 (5 bases). Sequences were obtained from peripheral blood. This clonotype was sampled from a man aged 45-60 years with COVID-19, enrolled during active disease. CDR3 protein: CASSYSRARLMAPLHF. The CDR3 region has the DNA TGTGCCAGCAGTTACTCCAGGGCCCGACTCATGGCACCCCTCCACTTT.